The T cell receptor (beta chain) described here comes from a study of T cell responses to AZD1222 COVID-19 vaccine listed by TCRdb under 2021. A note on the overall study: A total of 233 trial participants underwent TCR sequencing, of whom about 200 received two doses of AZD1222 and some 25 received two doses of the MenACWY control vaccine. Trial participants were enrolled by age into subgroups of 18-55, 56-69 and 70-plus years, and about 150, 27 and 61 TCR-sequenced participants, respectively, were included in these subgroups.

Including the terminal cysteine and phenylalanine, the CDR3 comprises 13 residues. Only the CDR3 DNA is retained, 39 bases long and in frame from the first base. Trimming accounts for 4 bases at V and 5 bases at J, while the number of junction bases matched to no gene is 6. Reading the germline V gene gives CDR1 SQVTM and CDR2 ANQGSEA. The full study reports these points: The 56-69-year group was small, and its depth increase did not reach significance, likely because of low power. Vaccine-associated CD4 TCRs spanned the whole spike protein, with dominant responses in regions 160-218 and 743-854. Most participants were white British and females outnumbered males, and the authors suggested that clonal diversity may have been underestimated. Spike-specific TCR breadth and depth rose significantly after two AZD1222 doses compared with day 0 and with MenACWY recipients. Because no day 14 peak-response samples were available, the repertoires could be characterized only after the peak T cell response. Nearly half of unique spike-specific TCRs reportedly recognized epitopes outside regions mutated in the B.1.351 and B.1.1.7 variants. Conclusions about previously exposed vaccinees are limited because only a handful of AZD1222 recipients were SARS-CoV-2 seropositive at baseline.

The CDR3 regions of human TCRbeta chains were subjected to immunosequencing. The source study handled its data this way. TCRs in the repertoires were compared against a reference library of SARS-CoV-2-specific TCRs that had been generated with the MIRA antigen-specificity platform. Breadth was defined as the fraction of unique TCRs that were SARS-CoV-2-associated. Depth was defined as the fraction of total T cells that were SARS-CoV-2-associated. Using the MIRA data, each spike-specific TCR was assigned both to the spike region to which the TCR was reactive and to a CD4 or CD8 class. Log10-transformed breadth and depth values were compared by one-way ANOVA with Sidak's multiple comparisons tests. TCRdb took over this immuneACCESS table, retaining in-frame rearrangements with V and J assigned. Such tables are incomplete; in checked studies, under half of the missing clones stem from an unresolved V gene, and the remainder is unexplained. V, J and clone size were drawn from that table, and D and trimming were deduced from the DNA. For this sample the table gives about 110,000 clones, of which about nine tenths were detected only once. The top ten hold about 8.1% of the sample.

Interpreted using the paper, the time point label stands for: about 28 days (+/-7) after the second vaccine dose. AZD1222 recipients given second doses at about 4 weeks or at about 12 weeks were pooled, since spike-specific TCR depth and breadth were not found to differ between the two schedules. Vaccinee samples were obtained from the UK trials COV001 and COV002, which included a single-blind randomized controlled phase 2/3 trial of AZD1222 (ChAdOx1 nCoV-19) in healthy adults. For TCRbeta chain sequencing, PBMC samples were collected from trial participants at day 0 and at day 28 after the second dose. Comment on this clone: Its antigen remains undetermined. No base quality values were provided; no much bigger clone lies one nucleotide off.

The chain is encoded by TRBV29-1 joined to TRBJ2-3; 7 middle bases align to TRBD2. The sequences come from peripheral blood, collected 28 days after the second AZD1222 dose. The clonotype comes from an adult who received the AZD1222 COVID-19 vaccine. The DNA sequence is TGCAGCGTTGTTGGGGGGGGGAAAGATACGCAGTATTTT. It translates to CSVVGGGKDTQYF.